This TCR beta chain was identified during a study of blood T cell repertoires in COVID-19. Germline CDR1 and CDR2: MNHEY and SVGAGI. The V gene lost 6 bases and the J gene lost 3 bases, with 12 bases spanning the gap. The CDR3 is 14 residues long. The assay was immunoSEQ multiplex PCR, and TCRdb's table has in-frame clones only and misses some. The sample includes some 46,000 clones, approximately 80% seen only once; the top ten take roughly 61%. The sample was peripheral blood. The source is an elderly man with acute or convalescent COVID-19. The V gene is TRBV6-5, the J gene TRBJ1-5; D is undetermined. The CDR3 DNA is TGTGCCAGCAGGCCTAGACCCGCCAATCAGCCCCAGCATTTT. It encodes CASRPRPANQPQHF.